This is a list of T cell receptor beta chains from one sample in a study of shared clonotypes between healthy human individuals. Produced via immunoSEQ multiplex PCR; TCRdb's table is partial and in-frame only. The sample yields millions of clones, just over 90% seen once. Sequencing was done on a sample of naive CD4+ T cells from PBMCs. The source is a man younger than 35 in good health. Some clones in this sample may be carry-over from other donors' samples. Both conserved end residues are part of each CDR3. The order of the fields is V gene, D gene, J gene, clone size, CDR3 DNA, CDR3 protein. The D gene is left open where the match is weak. Only part of the rows carry a size: once, few, many, or a class if the clone is expanded.

TRBV28,.,TRBJ2-7,.,TGTGCCAGCAGTTTATCGGCTGGGCAACACAATTCCTACGAGCAGTACTTC,CASSLSAGQHNSYEQYF
TRBV19,TRBD2,TRBJ2-1,.,TGTGCCAGTAGCGTAAGCGGGAGGAGGAATGAGCAGTTCTTC,CASSVSGRRNEQFF
TRBV19,TRBD2,TRBJ2-2,.,TGTGCCAGTAGTGATATTCTAGCGGGAGAAAACGGGGAGCTGTTTTTT,CASSDILAGENGELFF
TRBV28,.,TRBJ2-1,.,TGTGCCAGCAGTTTGGGTCAGTCAATTTACAATGAGCAGTTCTTC,CASSLGQSIYNEQFF
TRBV5-1,.,TRBJ1-1,.,TGCGCCAGCAGCATTGGACCTTCAGGGGACACTGAAGCTTTCTTT,CASSIGPSGDTEAFF
TRBV18,.,TRBJ1-1,.,TGTGCCAGCTCACCATTACCGTCCCAGGGAAGGGGCACTGAAGCTTTCTTT,CASSPLPSQGRGTEAFF
TRBV7-9,TRBD1,TRBJ2-7,.,TGTGCCAGCAGCGCCCGGGACAGAAGCTCCTACGAGCAGTACTTC,CASSARDRSSYEQYF
TRBV9,TRBD1,TRBJ2-7,.,TGTGCCAGCAGCCCGGGGACAGGGGGAGCCTACGAGCAGTACTTC,CASSPGTGGAYEQYF
TRBV6-5,.,TRBJ1-3,.,TGTGCCAGCAGTTACTCGACGCCCTCTGGAAACACCATATATTTT,CASSYSTPSGNTIYF
TRBV27,.,TRBJ2-1,once,TGTGCCAGCAGTTTCAGGGGTTCCTACAATGAGCAGTTCTTC,CASSFRGSYNEQFF
TRBV14,.,TRBJ2-5,.,TGTGCCAGCAGCCCCCAGATGGAGACCCAGTACTTC,CASSPQMETQYF
TRBV11-3,.,TRBJ1-2,.,TGTGCCAGCAACTTTTGGGGCAGGAATCGCTATGGCTACACCTTC,CASNFWGRNRYGYTF
TRBV9,.,TRBJ1-1,.,TGTGCCAGCAGCGTAGTTCTTAGCGGGAACACTGAAGCTTTCTTT,CASSVVLSGNTEAFF
TRBV7-9,.,TRBJ1-5,few,TGTGCCAGCAGCTTAGATTATAACGGGGTTCAGCCCCAGCATTTT,CASSLDYNGVQPQHF
TRBV25-1,TRBD2,TRBJ2-7,.,TGTGCCAGCAGTGAACCGGGACTAGCTCCCTACGAGCAGTACTTC,CASSEPGLAPYEQYF
TRBV7-2,.,TRBJ2-1,.,TGTGCCAGCAGTCGAAACCGGGACAAATATTTCTTC,CASSRNRDKYFF
TRBV29-1,.,TRBJ1-2,.,TGCAGCGCTACACTTCAGGGTTACTATGGCTACACCTTC,CSATLQGYYGYTF
TRBV28,TRBD1,TRBJ1-1,.,TGTGCCAGCAGCCTTAGAGGGGGCTATGCTGAAGCTTTCTTT,CASSLRGGYAEAFF
TRBV29-1,.,TRBJ1-3,.,TGCAGCGCCGGAGGGGGGACTAGAAACACCATATATTTT,CSAGGGTRNTIYF
TRBV11-2,.,TRBJ2-1,once,TGTGCCAGCAGCATCAACCTGGGGAATTGGTACAATGAGCAGTTCTTC,CASSINLGNWYNEQFF
TRBV5-4,.,TRBJ2-3,.,TGTGCCAGCAGCAGGACCGATGGAGATACGCAGTATTTT,CASSRTDGDTQYF
TRBV9,.,TRBJ2-3,once,TGTGCCAGCAGCGCTAGACTAGGAGATACGCAGTATTTT,CASSARLGDTQYF
TRBV28,.,TRBJ1-2,.,TGTGCCAGCAGCCGACGGGGGTACGGCTACACCTTC,CASSRRGYGYTF
TRBV2,TRBD1,TRBJ1-5,.,TGTGCCAGCAGTGCCTCCGGGACAGGGACCTATCAGCCCCAGCATTTT,CASSASGTGTYQPQHF
TRBV28,TRBD1,TRBJ2-7,.,TGTGCCAGCAGTTTACCTCCCGGGACAGGGACGCACGAGCAGTACTTC,CASSLPPGTGTHEQYF
TRBV5-1,.,TRBJ2-7,.,TGCGCCAGCAGCTTCGACAGCGCCGGCTCCTACGAGCAGTACTTC,CASSFDSAGSYEQYF
TRBV5-4,.,TRBJ2-7,.,TGTGCCAGCAGCTTGATCGGGGTCATCTACGAGCAGTACTTC,CASSLIGVIYEQYF
TRBV10-1,.,TRBJ2-1,.,TGCGCCAGCAGTGTGCGGCAGGGGAGCGGCAATGAGCAGTTCTTC,CASSVRQGSGNEQFF
TRBV5-1,.,TRBJ2-5,once,TGCGCCAGCAGCTTGGCTGGCGGAGAGACCCAGTACTTC,CASSLAGGETQYF
TRBV10-3,.,TRBJ1-1,.,TGTGCCATCGGGGGAGTCGGGGGGATGACTGAGGCTTTCTTT,CAIGGVGGMTEAFF
TRBV27,.,TRBJ2-7,.,TGTGCCAGCAGTCCCTGGGGGGCAGGCTACTACGAGCAGTACTTC,CASSPWGAGYYEQYF